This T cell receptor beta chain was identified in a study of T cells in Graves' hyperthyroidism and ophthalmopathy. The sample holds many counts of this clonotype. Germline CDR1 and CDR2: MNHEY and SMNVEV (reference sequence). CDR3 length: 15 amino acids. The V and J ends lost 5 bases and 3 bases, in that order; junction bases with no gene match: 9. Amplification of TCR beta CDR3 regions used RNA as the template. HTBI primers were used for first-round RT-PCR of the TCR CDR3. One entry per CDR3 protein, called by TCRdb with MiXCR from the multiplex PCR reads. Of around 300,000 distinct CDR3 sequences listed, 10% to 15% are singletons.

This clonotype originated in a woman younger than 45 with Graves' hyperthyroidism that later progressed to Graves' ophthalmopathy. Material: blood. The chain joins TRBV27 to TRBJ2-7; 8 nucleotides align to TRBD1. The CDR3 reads CASSPNTRGLYEQYF. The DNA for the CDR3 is TGTGCCAGCAGTCCGAATACCAGGGGGCTCTACGAGCAGTACTTC.